This TCR beta chain was obtained from a study of blood T cell repertoires in COVID-19. Study in general: COVID-19 samples, acute and convalescent, were from the United States, Italy and Spain. Sources were T cells, B-cell-depleted T cells, or PBMCs; the material itself was cDNA or gDNA.

Original methodology: Cell counts per sample came from amplifying reference gene primers. Generated by immunoSEQ multiplex PCR, the TCRdb table keeps only in-frame clones and is missing some. V, J and clone size reflect that table, while D and trimming were determined from the DNA. The table has 60,000 to 70,000 clones, approximately 83% seen once. Germline assignment: CDR1 GTSNPN and CDR2 SVGIG (reference sequence). The length of the CDR3 is 13 residues. Trimming at V came to 1 base and at J to 5 bases, leaving 4 bases not matched to a gene. The chain is built from TRBV30 and TRBJ2-5, with 7 bases aligning to TRBD1. The sequence derives from a woman aged 60-75 years with acute or convalescent COVID-19. The specimen sequenced was peripheral blood. In DNA, the CDR3 is TGTGCCTGGAGTGGACAGGGAATGGAGACCCAGTACTTC. Its protein is CAWSGQGMETQYF.